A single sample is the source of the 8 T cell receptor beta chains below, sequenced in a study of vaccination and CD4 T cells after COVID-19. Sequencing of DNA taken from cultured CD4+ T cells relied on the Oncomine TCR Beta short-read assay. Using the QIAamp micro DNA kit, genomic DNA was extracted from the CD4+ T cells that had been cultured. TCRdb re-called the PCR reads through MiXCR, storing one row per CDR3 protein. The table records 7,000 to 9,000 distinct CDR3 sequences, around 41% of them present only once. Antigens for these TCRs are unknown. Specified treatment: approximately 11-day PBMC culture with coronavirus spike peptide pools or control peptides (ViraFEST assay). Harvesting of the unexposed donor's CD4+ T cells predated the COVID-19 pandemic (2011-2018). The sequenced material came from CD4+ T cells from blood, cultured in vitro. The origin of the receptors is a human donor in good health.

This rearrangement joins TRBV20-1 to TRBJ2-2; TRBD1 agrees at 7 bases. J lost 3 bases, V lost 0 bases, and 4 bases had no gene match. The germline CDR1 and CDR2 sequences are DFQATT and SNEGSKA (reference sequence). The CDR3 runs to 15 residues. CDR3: CSARDRDRYTGELFF. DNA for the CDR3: TGCAGTGCTAGAGACCGGGACAGATACACCGGGGAGCTGTTTTTT.

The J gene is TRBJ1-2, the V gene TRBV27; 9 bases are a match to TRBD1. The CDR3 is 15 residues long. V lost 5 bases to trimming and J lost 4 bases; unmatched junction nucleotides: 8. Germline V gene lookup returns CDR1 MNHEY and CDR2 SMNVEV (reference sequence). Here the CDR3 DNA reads TGTGCCAGCAGTAAACAGGGGGCTTCTTTCTATGGCTACACCTTC. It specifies CASSKQGASFYGYTF.

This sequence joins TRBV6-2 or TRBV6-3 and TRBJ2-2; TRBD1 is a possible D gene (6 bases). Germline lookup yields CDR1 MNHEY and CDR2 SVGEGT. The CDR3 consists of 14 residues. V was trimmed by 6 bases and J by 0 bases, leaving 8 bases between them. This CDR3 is CASRRQANTGELFF. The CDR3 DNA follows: TGTGCCAGCAGGCGACAGGCGAACACCGGGGAGCTGTTTTTT.

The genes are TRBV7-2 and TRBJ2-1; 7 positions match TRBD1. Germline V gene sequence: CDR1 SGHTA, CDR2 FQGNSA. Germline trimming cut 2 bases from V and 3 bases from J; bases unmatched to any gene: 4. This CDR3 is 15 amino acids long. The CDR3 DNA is TGTGCCAGCAGCTTAAATGCAGGGGGCTACAATGAGCAGTTCTTC. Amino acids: CASSLNAGGYNEQFF. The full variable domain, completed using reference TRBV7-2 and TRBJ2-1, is GAGVSQSPSNKVTEKGKDVELRCDPISGHTALYWYRQSLGQGLEFLIYFQGNSAPDKSGLPSDRFSAERTGGSVSTLTIQRTQQEDSAVYLCASSLNAGGYNEQFFGPGTRLTVL.

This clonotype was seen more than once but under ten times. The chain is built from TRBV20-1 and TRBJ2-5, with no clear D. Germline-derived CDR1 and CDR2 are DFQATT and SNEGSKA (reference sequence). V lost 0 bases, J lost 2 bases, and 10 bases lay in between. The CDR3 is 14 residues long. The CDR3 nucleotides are TGCAGTGCTAGAGATCAGAGCTTTCAAGAGACCCAGTACTTC. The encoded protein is CSARDQSFQETQYF.

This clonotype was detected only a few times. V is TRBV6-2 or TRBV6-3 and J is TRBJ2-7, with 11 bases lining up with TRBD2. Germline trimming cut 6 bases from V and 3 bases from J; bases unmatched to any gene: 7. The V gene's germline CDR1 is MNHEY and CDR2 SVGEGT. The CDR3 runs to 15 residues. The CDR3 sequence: CASRFLAGGGYEQYF. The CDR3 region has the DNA TGTGCCAGCAGATTCCTAGCGGGAGGTGGCTACGAGCAGTACTTC.

The CDR3 sequence: CASLRLAGGPGSGTQYF. The CDR3 DNA follows: TGTGCCAGCCTTCGACTAGCGGGAGGGCCTGGCTCCGGTACGCAGTATTTT. The V and J genes are TRBV28 and TRBJ2-3, with 14 positions matching TRBD2. Unmatched junction bases numbered 15, after V lost 8 bases and J lost 8 bases. Germline CDR1 MDHEN, CDR2 SYDVKM. CDR3 length equals 17 residues. Combining the CDR3 with reference TRBV28 and TRBJ2-3 gives the whole variable domain DVKVTQSSRYLVKRTGEKVFLECVQDMDHENMFWYRQDPGLGLRLIYFSYDVKMKEKGDIPEGYSVSREKKERFSLILESASTNQTSMYLCASLRLAGGPGSGTQYFGPGTRLTVL.

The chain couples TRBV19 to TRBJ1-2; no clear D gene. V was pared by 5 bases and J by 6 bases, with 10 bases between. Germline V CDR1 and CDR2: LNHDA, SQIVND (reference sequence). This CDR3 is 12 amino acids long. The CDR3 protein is CASSFVAHGYTF. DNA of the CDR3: TGTGCCAGTAGTTTCGTGGCCCATGGCTACACCTTC.